This T cell receptor (beta chain) was captured in a study of T cell changes during pregnancy in multiple sclerosis. Clones were sequenced by immunoSEQ multiplex PCR, and TCRdb holds only the in-frame ones, with some missing. The data hold 90,000 to 130,000 clones, with approximately 90% observed a single time. With 3 bases removed from V and 4 bases from J, the gap between germline ends came to 9 bases. The CDR3 covers 13 residues. Germline loops: CDR1 SEHNR, CDR2 FQNEAQ (reference sequence). This specimen was peripheral blood, taken in the third trimester of pregnancy. The sequence came from a female donor with multiple sclerosis, enrolled in a pregnancy study. The genes are TRBV7-9 and TRBJ1-1; D possibly corresponds to TRBD1 (6 bases). CDR3 DNA sequence: TGTGCCAGCAGCTTGCGGACAGCCACTGAAGCTTTCTTT. Protein product: CASSLRTATEAFF.